Sequencing of this T cell receptor (beta chain) was carried out in a study of control samples from healthy donors and cancer patients. Some clones are missing from TCRdb's copy, which holds only in-frame ones; the method was immunoSEQ multiplex PCR. The sample consists of 170,000 or so clones, approximately 92% of them appearing once. Per the germline V gene, CDR1 is LNHDA and CDR2 is SQIVND (reference sequence). This CDR3 has 15 amino acids. The germline V and J ends were trimmed by 1 base and 0 bases, with 9 bases remaining between them. This chain uses TRBV19 with TRBJ1-2, with unresolved D. The receptor's source is a man between 18 and 29 years old in good health. The sample consisted of blood. Written as DNA, the CDR3 is TGTGCCAGTAGTATAGCCGCGGACCCTAACTATGGCTACACCTTC. It is translated as CASSIAADPNYGYTF. The variable domain in full, completed from reference TRBV19 and TRBJ1-2, reads DGGITQSPKYLFRKEGQNVTLSCEQNLNHDAMYWYRQDPGQGLRLIYYSQIVNDFQKGDIAEGYSVSREKKESFPLTVTSAQKNPTAFYLCASSIAADPNYGYTFGSGTRLTVV.